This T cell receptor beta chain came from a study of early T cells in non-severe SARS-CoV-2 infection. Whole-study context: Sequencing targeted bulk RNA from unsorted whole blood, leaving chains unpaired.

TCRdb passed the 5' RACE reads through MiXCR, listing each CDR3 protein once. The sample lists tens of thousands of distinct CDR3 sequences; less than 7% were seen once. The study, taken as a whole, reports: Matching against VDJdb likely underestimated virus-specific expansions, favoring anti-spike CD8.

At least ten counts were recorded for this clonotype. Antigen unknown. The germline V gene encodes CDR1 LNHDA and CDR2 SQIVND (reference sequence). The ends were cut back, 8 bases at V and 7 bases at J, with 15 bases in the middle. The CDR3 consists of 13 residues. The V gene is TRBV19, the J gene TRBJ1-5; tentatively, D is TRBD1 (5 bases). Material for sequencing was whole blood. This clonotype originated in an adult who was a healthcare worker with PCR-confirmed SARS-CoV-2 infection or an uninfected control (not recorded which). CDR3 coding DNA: TGTGCCAGTGGTAGAACGCAGGGCCAGCCCCAGCATTTT. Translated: CASGRTQGQPQHF.